The clone carrying this T cell receptor (beta chain) has only a few counts. The antigen is undetermined. The CDR3 loop spans 16 amino acids. Germline lookup yields CDR1 MNHNY and CDR2 SVGAGI (reference sequence). V lost 4 bases to trimming and J lost 5 bases; unmatched junction nucleotides: 9. The sample originates from a study of CD4+ T cells in melanoma. General study results and limits: CD8+ T cell, macrophage and B cell function reportedly correlated with neoantigen-specific CD4+ T cells. Neoantigen-specific CD4+ T cells in melanoma reportedly had diverse differentiation states.

Profiling relied on immunoSEQ multiplex PCR, and the TCRdb table lists in-frame clones only, not all of them. The repertoire includes tens of thousands of clones, more than 60% of them detected once, and about 5.1% sits in the top ten. Material for sequencing was tumor tissue. The receptor was isolated from a human donor with melanoma. This chain joins TRBV6-6 and TRBJ1-5, with 9 bases fitting TRBD1. CDR3 sequence reads: CASSSFPGQGDQPQHF. Here the CDR3 DNA reads TGTGCCAGCAGTTCATTTCCGGGACAGGGAGATCAGCCCCAGCATTTT.